The rows below give T cell receptor beta chains drawn from one sample of a study of T-cell reconstitution after alpha-beta-depleted transplantation in children. MiXCR, applied by TCRdb to the PCR reads, yields one record per CDR3 protein. The sample yields about 830,000 distinct CDR3 sequences, about 15% seen once. Sequences were derived from PBMCs, mostly from graft donor cells, sampled 360 days after TCRalphabeta/CD19-depleted stem cell transplant. The source of these receptors is a male patient between 10 and 17 years old who had a stem cell transplant for acute lymphoblastic leukemia, so the T cells may come from the graft donor. The CDR3 runs from the conserved cysteine through the conserved F or W. A D gene is named only where the DNA matches it firmly. The listing skips clone size in some rows; elsewhere it reads once, few, many or a size class.

d_call: TRBD1
clone_size: -
j_call: TRBJ2-7
v_call: TRBV9
cdr3_length: 11
cdr3_aa: CASSVEGALRF

d_call: TRBD2
clone_size: -
j_call: TRBJ2-7
v_call: TRBV20-1
cdr3_length: 17
cdr3_aa: CSATPFLRLAGGNEQYF

d_call: -
clone_size: -
j_call: TRBJ2-5
v_call: TRBV6-5
cdr3_length: 11
cdr3_aa: CATRGGETQYF

d_call: -
clone_size: -
j_call: TRBJ2-5
v_call: TRBV27
cdr3_length: 13
cdr3_aa: CASSPQPVWTQYF

d_call: -
clone_size: -
j_call: TRBJ2-5
v_call: TRBV18
cdr3_length: 14
cdr3_aa: CVSSPRTGQETQYF

d_call: TRBD2
clone_size: -
j_call: TRBJ2-1
v_call: TRBV5-1
cdr3_length: 16
cdr3_aa: CASSLAGGQGNNEQFF

d_call: -
clone_size: -
j_call: TRBJ2-4
v_call: TRBV5-1
cdr3_length: 14
cdr3_aa: CASSLGVAKNIQYF

d_call: -
clone_size: few
j_call: TRBJ2-7
v_call: TRBV20-1
cdr3_length: 15
cdr3_aa: CSARDEGTGTYEQYF

d_call: -
clone_size: -
j_call: TRBJ2-7
v_call: TRBV28
cdr3_length: 16
cdr3_aa: CAMGPGPSGSSYEQYF

d_call: TRBD2
clone_size: few
j_call: TRBJ2-3
v_call: TRBV6-1
cdr3_length: 16
cdr3_aa: CASSGLAGGSRDTQYF

d_call: -
clone_size: -
j_call: TRBJ2-1
v_call: TRBV5-1
cdr3_length: 15
cdr3_aa: CASSLYGIGYNEQFF

d_call: -
clone_size: few
j_call: TRBJ2-7
v_call: TRBV12-3/TRBV12-4
cdr3_length: 11
cdr3_aa: CASSLNLGVYF

d_call: TRBD2
clone_size: few
j_call: TRBJ2-7
v_call: TRBV4-1
cdr3_length: 15
cdr3_aa: CASSQSGGTSYEQYF

d_call: -
clone_size: -
j_call: TRBJ1-1
v_call: TRBV4-1
cdr3_length: 14
cdr3_aa: CASSPIGGGLEAFF

d_call: -
clone_size: -
j_call: TRBJ2-5
v_call: TRBV12-3/TRBV12-4
cdr3_length: 14
cdr3_aa: CASSITGFGETQYF

d_call: TRBD1
clone_size: few
j_call: TRBJ1-2
v_call: TRBV5-1
cdr3_length: 15
cdr3_aa: CASSSPGQGDYGYTF